The 15 T cell receptor beta chains presented below share a single source sample, sequenced in a study of T cell responses to AZD1222 COVID-19 vaccine. TCRdb's table, derived via immunoSEQ multiplex PCR, lists solely in-frame clones and lacks some. The table shows 90,000 to 120,000 clones, with more than 75% occurring only once. Here the sequenced sample was peripheral blood, taken 28 days after the second dose of the MenACWY control vaccine. These receptors were obtained from an adult who received the MenACWY meningococcal vaccine as a control.

V and J are TRBV6-2 or TRBV6-3 and TRBJ2-5; 10 nucleotides align to TRBD1. The CDR3 is 14 residues long. V lost 6 bases to trimming and J lost 2 bases; unmatched junction nucleotides: 3. Germline V CDR1 and CDR2: MNHEY, SVGEGT. The CDR3 loop reads CASSRQGAQETQYF. The CDR3, as DNA: TGTGCCAGCAGCCGACAGGGGGCTCAAGAGACCCAGTACTTC.

This rearrangement joins TRBV3-1 (or the pseudogene TRBV3-2) to TRBJ2-5, with 9 bases identical to TRBD2. The CDR3 contains 16 residues. The V and J ends lost 0 bases and 9 bases, in that order; junction bases with no gene match: 11. The germline V gene has CDR1 LGHDT and CDR2 YNNKEL (reference sequence). The CDR3 region has the DNA TGTGCCAGCAGCCAAGATAGTCTGGCGGGGGGGCGGTCCCAGTACTTC. Translating gives CASSQDSLAGGRSQYF.

The rearrangement joins TRBV3-1 (or the pseudogene TRBV3-2) to TRBJ1-6; D is unresolved. CDR1 is LGHDT and CDR2 is YNNKEL in the germline V gene (reference sequence). Trimming left V 4 bases short and J 0 bases short, with 25 bases between. This CDR3 has 21 amino acids. The CDR3 protein is CASSRLDVRQNRSSYNSPLHF. Here the CDR3 DNA reads TGTGCCAGCAGCCGGTTGGACGTTCGGCAAAACCGGAGCTCCTATAATTCACCCCTCCACTTT.

The chain uses TRBV6-2 or TRBV6-3 and TRBJ1-1; a weak D match, TRBD1 (6 bases). CDR1 is MNHEY and CDR2 is SVGEGT in the germline V gene. The CDR3 is 17 residues long. V was pared by 4 bases and J by 7 bases, with 25 bases between. The CDR3 sequence: CASSSLRSPQGILEAFF. The CDR3 coding sequence is TGTGCCAGCAGTTCCCTACGATCCCCACAGGGAATACTTGAAGCTTTCTTT.

The rearrangement joins TRBV7-8 to TRBJ2-1, with D hard to call. The CDR3 loop spans 18 amino acids. Germline V CDR1 and CDR2: SGHVS, FQNEAQ. V shed 5 bases and J shed 5 bases, with 25 bases lying between them. The CDR3 loop is CASSRNHPRRPRDNEQFF. The CDR3 DNA is TGTGCCAGCAGCCGTAACCACCCGCGCCGCCCCCGGGACAATGAGCAGTTCTTC.

This chain joins TRBV7-6 and TRBJ1-1; D not certain. Between the trimmed V and J ends, which lost 5 bases and 2 bases, there was a span of 9 bases. CDR1 and CDR2 from the germline V gene are SGHVS and FNYEAQ. This CDR3 region has 13 residues. CDR3 nucleotide sequence: TGTGCCAGCAGCCCCCTGATAAACACTGAAGCTTTCTTT. It yields the protein CASSPLINTEAFF.

This chain uses TRBV10-3 with TRBJ2-3; D may be TRBD1 (6 bases). The CDR3 consists of 16 residues. Per the germline V gene, CDR1 is ENHRY and CDR2 is SYGVKD. The ends were cut back, 6 bases at V and 2 bases at J, with 18 bases in the middle. This chain's CDR3 is CAISGPGAKHTDTQYF. The CDR3 DNA reads as TGTGCCATCAGCGGTCCAGGGGCCAAACACACAGATACGCAGTATTTT.

The chain has TRBV28 and TRBJ2-5, with TRBD1 matching over 8 bases. V gave up 7 bases and J gave up 3 bases; unmatched junction bases: 7. This CDR3 has 14 residues. The germline V gene has CDR1 MDHEN and CDR2 SYDVKM. The CDR3 here is CASTSGGWKETQYF. The DNA for the CDR3 is TGTGCCAGCACTTCAGGGGGCTGGAAAGAGACCCAGTACTTC.

The CDR3 loop is CASSEGSQHF. The DNA of the CDR3 is TGTGCCAGTAGTGAGGGGTCCCAGCATTTT. The chain has TRBV19 and TRBJ1-5; TRBD1 might be the D (5 bases). The germline V gene has CDR1 LNHDA and CDR2 SQIVND (reference sequence). Trimming stripped 5 bases from V and 11 bases from J, with 7 bases between. This CDR3 comprises 10 residues.

V usage is TRBV5-4 and J usage is TRBJ2-1; 9 nucleotides agree with TRBD2. There are 16 residues in the CDR3. The germline CDR1 and CDR2 sequences are SGHNT and YYREEE (reference sequence). V shed 2 bases and J 4 bases; nucleotides not matched to a gene: 7. CDR3 loop: CASSFSRSGGYNEQFF. The CDR3 region has the DNA TGTGCCAGCAGCTTCTCCCGGAGCGGGGGGTACAATGAGCAGTTCTTC.

The rearrangement uses TRBV7-9 and TRBJ2-1; 11 bases align to TRBD2. The CDR3 runs to 16 residues. Losses at the gene ends were 6 bases for V and 0 bases for J; bases not matched to a gene: 4. Germline V gene lookup returns CDR1 SEHNR and CDR2 FQNEAQ (reference sequence). CDR3 coding DNA: TGTGCCAGCAGACCTAGCGGGGGGAGCTCCTACAATGAGCAGTTCTTC. This codes for CASRPSGGSSYNEQFF.

The chain recombines TRBV4-3 with TRBJ1-5; possibly TRBD1 for D (5 bases). This CDR3 is 16 amino acids long. Germline CDR1 reads LGHNA; CDR2 reads YSLEER. V lost 0 bases and J 7 bases, leaving 16 bases between the germline ends. CDR3 protein: CASSQDFQGSYQPQHF. Here the CDR3 DNA reads TGCGCCAGCAGCCAAGATTTTCAGGGTTCGTACCAGCCCCAGCATTTT.

The chain recombines TRBV3-1 (or the pseudogene TRBV3-2) with TRBJ1-2; D may be TRBD1 (5 bases). This CDR3 is 12 amino acids long. V dropped 3 bases and J dropped 8 bases, with 10 bases sitting between them. CDR1 and CDR2 (germline): LGHDT, YNNKEL (reference sequence). In nucleotides, the CDR3 is TGTGCCAGCAGCCATGGGGGGGTGGGCTACACCTTC. Amino acids: CASSHGGVGYTF.

V and J are TRBV6-5 and TRBJ1-2, with a tentative D call TRBD1 (5 bases). Germline CDR1 and CDR2: MNHEY and SVGAGI. Between the trimmed V and J ends, which lost 6 bases and 8 bases, there was a span of 16 bases. The CDR3 loop spans 13 amino acids. The CDR3 sequence: CASSFEAGRGYTF. The DNA of the CDR3 is TGTGCCAGCAGCTTCGAGGCAGGGAGAGGCTACACCTTC.

The chain joins TRBV5-1 to TRBJ1-1; no clear D. This CDR3 has 14 amino acids. CDR1 SGHRS and CDR2 YFSETQ come from the germline V gene. The V end was cut by 1 base, the J end by 3 bases, with 10 bases between. The CDR3 nucleotides are TGCGCCAGCAGCTTGATTGGTAAAGACACTGAAGCTTTCTTT. Translation: CASSLIGKDTEAFF.